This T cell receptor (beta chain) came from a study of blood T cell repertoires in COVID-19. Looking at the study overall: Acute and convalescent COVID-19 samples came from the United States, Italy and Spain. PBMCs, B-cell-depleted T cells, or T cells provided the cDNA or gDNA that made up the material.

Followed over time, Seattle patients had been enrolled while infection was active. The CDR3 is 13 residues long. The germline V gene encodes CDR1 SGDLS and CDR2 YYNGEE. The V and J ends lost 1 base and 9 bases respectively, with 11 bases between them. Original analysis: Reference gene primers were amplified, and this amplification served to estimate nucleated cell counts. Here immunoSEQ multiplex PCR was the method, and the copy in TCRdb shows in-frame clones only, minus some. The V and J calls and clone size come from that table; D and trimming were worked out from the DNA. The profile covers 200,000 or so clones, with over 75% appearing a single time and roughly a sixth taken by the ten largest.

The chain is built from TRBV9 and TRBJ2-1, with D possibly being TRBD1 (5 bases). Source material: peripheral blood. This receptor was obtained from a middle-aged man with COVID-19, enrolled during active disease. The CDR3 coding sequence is TGTGCCAGCAGCGTAAATTCAGGGTCTGAGCAGTTCTTC. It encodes CASSVNSGSEQFF.